This T cell receptor (beta chain) appears in the sequencing data of a study of blood T cell repertoires in COVID-19. Germline CDR1 and CDR2: SGDLS and YYNGEE. This CDR3 spans 15 amino acids. Trimming stripped 0 bases from V and 6 bases from J, with 13 bases between. Libraries were prepared by immunoSEQ multiplex PCR; TCRdb keeps only in-frame clonotypes and omits some of them. Of fewer than 300,000 clones listed, 70% to 90% are singletons. This clone was recorded a few times. The V and J genes are TRBV9 and TRBJ2-1; D remains ambiguous. The receptor was isolated from a woman aged 40 to 50 who had recovered from COVID-19. What was sequenced was peripheral blood. The CDR3 sequence is CASSVVPREPNEQFF. The DNA for the CDR3 is TGTGCCAGCAGCGTAGTCCCGAGAGAACCCAATGAGCAGTTCTTC.